Listed below are T cell receptor beta chains from one sample, sequenced in a study of blood T cell repertoires in COVID-19. The table came from immunoSEQ multiplex PCR; TCRdb's copy has only in-frame clones and leaves some out. Among approximately 200,000 clones listed, roughly 80% were seen once. The sequenced sample was peripheral blood. The receptors derive from a woman aged 25 to 45 who had recovered from COVID-19. The CDR3 runs from the conserved cysteine through the conserved F or W. A D gene is named only where the DNA matches it firmly. Clone size is given for some rows only: seen once, a few or many times, or a class if the clone is expanded.

TRBJ1-6,NA,NA,TRBV7-3,TGTGCCAGCAGCTTAACTACGGGGGGCGATAATTCACCCCTCCACTTT,CASSLTTGGDNSPLHF
TRBJ2-7,NA,NA,TRBV5-1,TGCGCCAGCAGCTTGGATGGAGTAGGCGGGTATAGCTCCTACGAGCAGTACTTC,CASSLDGVGGYSSYEQYF
TRBJ2-7,NA,once,TRBV3-1/TRBV3-2,TGTGCCAGCAGCCGCGGGGTATTAAGCTACGAGCAGTACTTC,CASSRGVLSYEQYF
TRBJ2-7,TRBD2,NA,TRBV9,TGTGCCAGCAGCGTAGCTAGCGGGAGTTACGAGCAGTACTTC,CASSVASGSYEQYF
TRBJ2-1,NA,NA,TRBV5-1,TGCGCCAGCAGCTCTACAGACAATGAGCAGTTCTTC,CASSSTDNEQFF
TRBJ2-7,NA,few,TRBV6-5,TGTGCCAGCAGCGAGGGGGGGGTCACCTACGAGCAGTACTTC,CASSEGGVTYEQYF
TRBJ2-1,TRBD2,once,TRBV7-2,TGTGCCAGCAGCTTAGTACTAGCGGGAGACTGGGCTAATGAGCAGTTCTTC,CASSLVLAGDWANEQFF
TRBJ2-5,TRBD2,NA,TRBV9,TGTGCCAGCAGCGTAAGCCTCGGACTAGCGGGAGTTGAGACCCAGTACTTC,CASSVSLGLAGVETQYF
TRBJ2-1,NA,NA,TRBV24-1,TGTGCCACCAGTGCCGGCGGACAGAGGGGTGAGCAGTTCTTC,CATSAGGQRGEQFF
TRBJ2-3,NA,NA,TRBV19,TGTGCCAGTAGTATAAGCGTTAGCACAGATACGCAGTATTTT,CASSISVSTDTQYF
TRBJ1-5,NA,NA,TRBV18,TGTGCCAGCTCACCAAAATTACTCGAGGGCAATCAGCCCCAGCATTTT,CASSPKLLEGNQPQHF
TRBJ2-7,TRBD2,NA,TRBV5-1,TGCGCCAGCAGCTTGGATAGCGGGTACAGCTCCTACGAGCAGTACTTC,CASSLDSGYSSYEQYF
TRBJ2-7,NA,NA,TRBV2,TGTGCCAGCAGGGAGAATTACGAGCAGTACTTC,CASRENYEQYF
TRBJ2-4,TRBD1,NA,TRBV19,TGTGCCAGTACCCACAGGGGGCAGGCCAAGGGCGAAACCAAAAACATTCAGTACTTC,CASTHRGQAKGETKNIQYF
TRBJ1-4,NA,NA,TRBV18,TGTGCCAGCTCGCTTACGACAGGCTTGTTTAATGAAAAACTGTTTTTT,CASSLTTGLFNEKLFF
TRBJ1-2,TRBD1,NA,TRBV3-1/TRBV3-2,TGTGCCAGCAGCCTCTGGACAGGGGCCGGCTACACCTTC,CASSLWTGAGYTF
TRBJ2-3,NA,NA,TRBV6-6,TGTGCCAGCACAGACTCGGGTCTTTCCACGCAGTATTTT,CASTDSGLSTQYF
TRBJ1-5,TRBD1,NA,TRBV5-3,TGTGCCAGAAGCGGGGGACAGTCGGCGTATGGCAATCAGCCCCAGCATTTT,CARSGGQSAYGNQPQHF
TRBJ1-1,NA,many,TRBV14,TGTGCCAGCAGCCAAGTTGCAGGGGCGAACACTGAAGCTTTCTTT,CASSQVAGANTEAFF
TRBJ1-6,NA,once,TRBV11-2,TGTGCCAGCAGCTTAGCTGAGGTGCAAGCGGGATCACCCCTCCACTTT,CASSLAEVQAGSPLHF
TRBJ2-3,NA,NA,TRBV7-8,TGTGCCAGCAGCTCCCCTAGCGCAATTAACACAGATACGCAGTATTTT,CASSSPSAINTDTQYF
TRBJ2-3,TRBD1,few,TRBV7-9,TGTGCCAGCAGAGCAGGGACAGGGGAAGATACGCAGTATTTT,CASRAGTGEDTQYF
TRBJ2-5,TRBD2,NA,TRBV7-9,TGTGCCAGCAGCCCAGATGTCGCTGCGAGCGGGGGTTGGGAGACCCAGTACTTC,CASSPDVAASGGWETQYF
TRBJ2-1,NA,NA,TRBV12-3/TRBV12-4,TGTGCCAGCAGCCCGGGAGTAAACGAGCAGTTCTTC,CASSPGVNEQFF
TRBJ2-7,TRBD1,NA,TRBV7-8,TGTGCCAGCAGCTTCTCCCGGGACAGAAGCTCCTACGAGCAGTACTTC,CASSFSRDRSSYEQYF
TRBJ2-1,NA,NA,TRBV11-3,TGTGCCAGCAGCTTGGCGGGACGACAAAGTAATGAGCAGTTCTTC,CASSLAGRQSNEQFF
TRBJ2-3,NA,NA,TRBV12-3/TRBV12-4,TGTGCCAGCAGTTTCAGGTCTGAAGATACGCAGTATTTT,CASSFRSEDTQYF
TRBJ2-1,TRBD1,NA,TRBV5-5,TGTGCCAGCAGCTTGGCCGGGGGACAGGGGTGGAATGAGCAGTTCTTC,CASSLAGGQGWNEQFF
TRBJ2-7,TRBD1,NA,TRBV3-1/TRBV3-2,TGTGCCAGCAGCCGGGGACAGGTCTACGAGCAGTACTTC,CASSRGQVYEQYF
TRBJ1-2,NA,NA,TRBV5-1,TGCGCCAGCAGCTTGGAGGTGGGAGCCTCCTATGGCTACACCTTC,CASSLEVGASYGYTF
TRBJ2-5,NA,NA,TRBV4-1,TGCGCCAGCAGCCAAGTGTGGCAGCAAGAGACCCAGTACTTC,CASSQVWQQETQYF
TRBJ2-7,TRBD2,few,TRBV30,TGTGCCTGGAGCGGACTAGCGGGAGTCGTCTACGAGCAGTACTTC,CAWSGLAGVVYEQYF
TRBJ2-7,NA,NA,TRBV28,TGTGCCTCCCGGGGTTCCCTCTACGAGCAGTACTTC,CASRGSLYEQYF
TRBJ2-7,TRBD2,NA,TRBV6-5,TGTGCCAGCAGTTACGGTTCAGCGGGGATCTACGAGCAGTACTTC,CASSYGSAGIYEQYF
TRBJ2-7,TRBD2,few,TRBV28,TGTGCCAGCAGTTTCCCGCGGGAGAGTTCCTACGAGCAGTACTTC,CASSFPRESSYEQYF
TRBJ2-3,TRBD2,NA,TRBV6-4,TGTGCCACCTCCGGGACTAGCGGTTCAGATACGCAGTATTTT,CATSGTSGSDTQYF
TRBJ2-4,TRBD2,NA,TRBV28,TGTGCCAGCAGTCCCCCGGGACTAGCGGTGCTAGCCAAAAACATTCAGTACTTC,CASSPPGLAVLAKNIQYF
TRBJ1-2,NA,NA,TRBV6-1,TGTGCCAGCAGTGAAGCCCCAGCTAACTATGGCTACACCTTC,CASSEAPANYGYTF
TRBJ2-2,NA,NA,TRBV3-1/TRBV3-2,TGTGCCAGCAGCCAAGACCCAAGGCAGGGGTTGACCGGGGAGCTGTTTTTT,CASSQDPRQGLTGELFF
TRBJ1-2,TRBD1,NA,TRBV28,TGTGCCAGCAGTGGACAGGTGGGCCTTGGGAGTGGCTACACCTTC,CASSGQVGLGSGYTF
TRBJ1-1,NA,few,TRBV29-1,TGCAGCGTTGACCAGGGGACAGCTTTCTTT,CSVDQGTAFF
TRBJ1-5,NA,NA,TRBV12-3/TRBV12-4,TGTGCCAGCAGTTTCGTCCGAGGTCAGCCCCAGCATTTT,CASSFVRGQPQHF
TRBJ2-7,NA,NA,TRBV5-6,TGTGCCAGCAGCAGGGGTGGACGGTCTTCCTACGAGCAGTACTTC,CASSRGGRSSYEQYF
TRBJ2-7,NA,few,TRBV28,TGTGCCAGCAGTTTGCCCTCGACTCCCTACGAGCAGTACTTC,CASSLPSTPYEQYF
TRBJ2-3,TRBD2,NA,TRBV2,TGTGCCAGCAGTGGGCTAGCGGCAGATACGCAGTATTTT,CASSGLAADTQYF
TRBJ2-1,NA,NA,TRBV15,TGTGCCACCAGCATCCGAGCTTACAATGAGCAGTTCTTC,CATSIRAYNEQFF